The present T cell receptor (beta chain) was sequenced within a study of T cell repertoires in cytomegalovirus infection. Overall study context: It can be stated that public TCR beta signatures indicated CMV infection as well as a matching HLA type.

TCRdb re-analysed the reads in MiXCR, keeping a single row per CDR3 protein. The sample holds some 77,000 distinct CDR3 sequences, 3.7% seen once. The study's findings and limits: Predominance within the ex vivo response was attributable to HLA-C-restricted CMV-specific TCR beta clonotypes. CMV carriers having the relevant HLA were flagged by cumulative public TCR beta family frequency.

Germline V gives CDR1 DFQATT, CDR2 SNEGSKA (reference sequence). The germline V and J ends were trimmed by 6 bases and 6 bases, with 11 bases remaining between them. The CDR3 is made up of 11 amino acids. This clonotype has a count of ten or more. Its antigen remains unidentified. This receptor was obtained from a human donor in good health (CMV status not recorded). Some clones in this sample may be carry-over from other donors' samples. The sample was PBMCs. The chain has TRBV20-1 and TRBJ1-2, with TRBD1 as a possible D gene (5 bases). CDR3 region: CSARDGNGYTF. The CDR3 DNA is TGCAGTGCAAGGGACGGAAATGGCTACACCTTC.